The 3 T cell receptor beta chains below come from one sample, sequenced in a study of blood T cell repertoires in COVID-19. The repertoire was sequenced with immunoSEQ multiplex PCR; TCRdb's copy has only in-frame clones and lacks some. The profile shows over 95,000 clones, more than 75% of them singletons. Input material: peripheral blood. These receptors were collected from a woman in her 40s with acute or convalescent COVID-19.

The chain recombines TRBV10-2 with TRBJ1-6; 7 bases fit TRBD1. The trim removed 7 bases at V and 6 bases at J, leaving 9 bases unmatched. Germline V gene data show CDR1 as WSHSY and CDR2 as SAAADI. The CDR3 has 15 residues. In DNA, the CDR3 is TGCGCCAGCACCGCGACCCGGGACAGTAATTCACCCCTCCACTTT. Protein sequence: CASTATRDSNSPLHF.

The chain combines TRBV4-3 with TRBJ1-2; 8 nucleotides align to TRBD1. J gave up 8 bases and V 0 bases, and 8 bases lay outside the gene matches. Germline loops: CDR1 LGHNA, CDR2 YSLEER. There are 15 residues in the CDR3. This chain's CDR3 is CASSQEGGQGGGYTF. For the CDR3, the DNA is TGCGCCAGCAGCCAAGAAGGTGGACAGGGAGGAGGCTACACCTTC.

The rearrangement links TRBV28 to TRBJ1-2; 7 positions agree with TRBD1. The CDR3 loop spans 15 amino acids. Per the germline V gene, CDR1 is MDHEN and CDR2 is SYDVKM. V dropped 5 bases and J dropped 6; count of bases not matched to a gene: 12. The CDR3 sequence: CASSPAGTDTDGYTF. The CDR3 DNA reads TGTGCCAGCAGTCCCGCCGGGACAGACACGGATGGCTACACCTTC.